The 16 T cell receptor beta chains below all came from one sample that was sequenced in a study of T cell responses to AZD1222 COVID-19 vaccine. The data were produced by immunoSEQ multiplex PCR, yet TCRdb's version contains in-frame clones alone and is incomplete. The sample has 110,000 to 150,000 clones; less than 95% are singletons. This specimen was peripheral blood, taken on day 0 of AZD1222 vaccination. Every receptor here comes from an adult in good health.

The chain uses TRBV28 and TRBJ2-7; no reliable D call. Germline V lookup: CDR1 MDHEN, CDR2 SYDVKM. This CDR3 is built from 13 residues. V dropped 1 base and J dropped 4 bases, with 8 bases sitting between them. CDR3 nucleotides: TGTGCCAGCAGTTTATTCGTGTTGTACGAGCAGTACTTC. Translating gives CASSLFVLYEQYF.

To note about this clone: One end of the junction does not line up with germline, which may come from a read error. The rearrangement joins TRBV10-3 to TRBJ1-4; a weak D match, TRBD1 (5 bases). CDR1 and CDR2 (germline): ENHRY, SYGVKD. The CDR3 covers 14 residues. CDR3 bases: TGTGCCACCAGTCCCGGGACCAGTAATGAAAAACTGTTTTTT. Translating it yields CATSPGTSNEKLFF.

Here the CDR3 reads CASRLAGRYNEQFF. The CDR3 DNA reads TGCGCCAGCAGGCTAGCGGGACGCTACAATGAGCAGTTCTTC. The chain uses TRBV5-1 and TRBJ2-1, with TRBD2 matching over 9 bases. From germline, CDR1 is SGHRS and CDR2 YFSETQ. The CDR3 is 14 amino acids. After removal of 5 bases from V and 3 bases from J, the junction contained 3 bases not matched to a gene.

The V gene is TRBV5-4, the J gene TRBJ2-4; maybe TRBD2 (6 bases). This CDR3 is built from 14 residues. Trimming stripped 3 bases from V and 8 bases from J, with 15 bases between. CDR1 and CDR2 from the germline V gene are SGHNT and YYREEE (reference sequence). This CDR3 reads CASSSGPGEDIQYF. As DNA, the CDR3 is TGTGCCAGCAGCTCCGGCCCGGGGGAGGACATTCAGTACTTC.

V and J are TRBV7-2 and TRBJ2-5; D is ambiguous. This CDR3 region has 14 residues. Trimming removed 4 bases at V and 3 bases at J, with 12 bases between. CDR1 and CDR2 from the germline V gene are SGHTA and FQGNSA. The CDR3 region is CASSYTGRKETQYF. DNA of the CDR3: TGTGCCAGCAGCTACACCGGGCGGAAAGAGACCCAGTACTTC.

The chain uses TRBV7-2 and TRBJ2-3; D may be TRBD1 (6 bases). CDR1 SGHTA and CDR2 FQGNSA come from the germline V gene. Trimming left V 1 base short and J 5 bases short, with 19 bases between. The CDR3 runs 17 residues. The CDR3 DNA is TGTGCCAGCAGCTTAGTTACAGGGTCGTTGGTTATAGATACGCAGTATTTT. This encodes CASSLVTGSLVIDTQYF.

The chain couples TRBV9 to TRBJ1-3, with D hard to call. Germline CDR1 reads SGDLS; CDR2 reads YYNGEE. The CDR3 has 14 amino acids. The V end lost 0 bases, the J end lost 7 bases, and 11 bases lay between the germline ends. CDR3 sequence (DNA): TGTGCCAGCAGCGTAGGTGTAGGGATGAACACCATATATTTT. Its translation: CASSVGVGMNTIYF.

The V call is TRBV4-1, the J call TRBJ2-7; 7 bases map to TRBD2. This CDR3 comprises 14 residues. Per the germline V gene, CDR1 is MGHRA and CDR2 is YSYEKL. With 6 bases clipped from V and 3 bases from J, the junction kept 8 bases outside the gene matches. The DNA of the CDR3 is TGCGCCAGCAGTCGGGACGGGGGGTACTACGAGCAGTACTTC. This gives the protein CASSRDGGYYEQYF.

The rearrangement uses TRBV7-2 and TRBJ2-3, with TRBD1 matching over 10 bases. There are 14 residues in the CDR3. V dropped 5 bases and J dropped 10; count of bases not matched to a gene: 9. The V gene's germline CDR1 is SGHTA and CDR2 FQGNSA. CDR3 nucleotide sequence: TGTGCCAGCAGCCCACCGGGACAGGGGTGGTCGCAGTATTTT. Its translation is CASSPPGQGWSQYF.

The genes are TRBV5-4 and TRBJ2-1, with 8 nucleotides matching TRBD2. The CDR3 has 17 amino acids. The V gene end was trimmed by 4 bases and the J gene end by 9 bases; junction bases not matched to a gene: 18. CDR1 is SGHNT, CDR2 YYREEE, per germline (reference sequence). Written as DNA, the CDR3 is TGTGCCAGCAGCACCCGTCGGGGAAGCGGGAGTTTCGGTGAGCAGTTCTTC. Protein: CASSTRRGSGSFGEQFF.

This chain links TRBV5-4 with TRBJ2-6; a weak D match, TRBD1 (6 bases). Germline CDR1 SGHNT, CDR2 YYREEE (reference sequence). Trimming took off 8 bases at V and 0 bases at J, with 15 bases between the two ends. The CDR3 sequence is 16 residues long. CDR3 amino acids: CARSRMDSSGANVLTF. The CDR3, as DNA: TGTGCCAGATCAAGGATGGACAGCTCTGGGGCCAACGTCCTGACTTTC.

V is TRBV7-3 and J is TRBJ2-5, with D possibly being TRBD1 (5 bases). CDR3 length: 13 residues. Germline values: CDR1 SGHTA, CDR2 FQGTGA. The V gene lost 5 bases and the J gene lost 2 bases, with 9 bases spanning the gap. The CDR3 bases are TGTGCCAGCAGCCCCAGGGCTCAAGAGACCCAGTACTTC. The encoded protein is CASSPRAQETQYF.

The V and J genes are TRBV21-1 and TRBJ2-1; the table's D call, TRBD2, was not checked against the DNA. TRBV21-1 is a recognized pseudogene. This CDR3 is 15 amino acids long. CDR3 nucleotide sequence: TGTGCCAGCAAGGGGACTCCGAGATCTTACAATGAGCAGTTCTTC. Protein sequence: CASKGTPRSYNEQFF.

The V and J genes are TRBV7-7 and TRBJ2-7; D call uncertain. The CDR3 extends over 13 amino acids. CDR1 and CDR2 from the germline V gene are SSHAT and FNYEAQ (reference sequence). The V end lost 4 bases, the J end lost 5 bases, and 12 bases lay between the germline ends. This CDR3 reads CASSSLPQDEQYF. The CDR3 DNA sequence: TGTGCCAGCAGCTCCTTACCTCAAGACGAGCAGTACTTC.

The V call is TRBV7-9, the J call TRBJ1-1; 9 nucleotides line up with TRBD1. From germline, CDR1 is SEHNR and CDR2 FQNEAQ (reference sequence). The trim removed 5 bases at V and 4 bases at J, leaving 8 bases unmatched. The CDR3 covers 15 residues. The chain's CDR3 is CASSDYTGGGTEAFF. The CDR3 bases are TGTGCCAGCAGCGATTATACAGGGGGCGGCACTGAAGCTTTCTTT. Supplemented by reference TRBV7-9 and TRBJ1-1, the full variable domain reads DTGVSQNPRHKITKRGQNVTFRCDPISEHNRLYWYRQTLGQGPEFLTYFQNEAQLEKSRLLSDRFSAERPKGSFSTLEIQRTEQGDSAMYLCASSDYTGGGTEAFFGQGTRLTVV.

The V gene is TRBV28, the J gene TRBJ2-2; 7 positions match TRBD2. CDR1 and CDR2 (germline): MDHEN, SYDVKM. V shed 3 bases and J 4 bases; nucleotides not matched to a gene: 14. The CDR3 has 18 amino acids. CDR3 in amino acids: CASSFLLAVTGGTGELFF. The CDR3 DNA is TGTGCCAGCAGTTTTTTGCTAGCGGTTACCGGTGGCACCGGGGAGCTGTTTTTT.